Below, 11 T cell receptor beta chains from the same sample are listed, as sequenced in a study of blood T cell repertoires in COVID-19. Libraries were prepared by immunoSEQ multiplex PCR; TCRdb keeps only in-frame clonotypes and omits some of them. The data contain 200,000 to 300,000 clones, about 85% of them singletons. The specimen was peripheral blood. These receptors all come from a man aged 30 to 39 who had recovered from COVID-19.

This clone was counted a single time. The V gene is TRBV9, the J gene TRBJ1-1, with a weak D call TRBD1 (5 bases). Trimming removed 0 bases at V and 0 bases at J, with 6 bases between. Germline lookup yields CDR1 SGDLS and CDR2 YYNGEE. CDR3 size: 14 residues. This chain's CDR3 is CASSVGQLNTEAFF. CDR3 DNA sequence: TGTGCCAGCAGCGTAGGACAGCTGAACACTGAAGCTTTCTTT.

This clone was observed a single time. V and J are TRBV3-1 (or the pseudogene TRBV3-2) and TRBJ2-1, with a weak D call TRBD2 (7 bases). The germline V and J ends were trimmed by 3 bases and 1 base, with 13 bases remaining between them. Germline CDR1 reads LGHDT; CDR2 reads YNNKEL (reference sequence). The CDR3 is 16 residues long. This CDR3 is CASSQSRGASYNEQFF. The CDR3 region has the DNA TGTGCCAGCAGCCAGTCACGGGGGGCTTCCTACAATGAGCAGTTCTTC.

The chain has TRBV6-5 and TRBJ2-3; 8 positions agree with TRBD1. The junction had 9 bases not matched to a gene; V was cut back by 6 bases and J by 4 bases. CDR1 is MNHEY and CDR2 is SVGAGI in the germline V gene. The CDR3 is 15 residues long. The CDR3 is CASRTRGQVPDTQYF. CDR3 bases: TGTGCCAGCAGAACCCGGGGACAGGTACCAGATACGCAGTATTTT.

The chain is built from TRBV21-1 and TRBJ1-4; the tabulated D call, TRBD1, remains unverified against the DNA. TRBV21-1 corresponds to a pseudogene. There are 16 residues in the CDR3. The CDR3 nucleotides read TGTGCCAGCAGCAAATGGGACAGAGCAACTAATGAAAAACTGTTTTTT. Translated, it gives CASSKWDRATNEKLFF.

The chain is built from TRBV5-1 and TRBJ2-5; 9 bases map to TRBD2. The CDR3 loop spans 17 amino acids. After removal of 2 bases from V and 5 bases from J, the junction contained 13 bases not matched to a gene. Looked up from germline, CDR1 is SGHRS and CDR2 is YFSETQ. The CDR3 region has the DNA TGCGCCAGCAGCTTCTCTAACGAGGCGGGGGGGCCGGAGACCCAGTACTTC. Translated: CASSFSNEAGGPETQYF.

The chain links TRBV9 to TRBJ1-3; possible D gene TRBD1, 6 bases. CDR3 length: 15 amino acids. Germline V lookup: CDR1 SGDLS, CDR2 YYNGEE. The germline V and J ends were trimmed by 2 bases and 0 bases, with 9 bases remaining between them. The CDR3 DNA sequence: TGTGCCAGCAGCGTGGACAGCTTCTCTGGAAACACCATATATTTT. Encoded protein: CASSVDSFSGNTIYF.

The chain has TRBV5-1 and TRBJ1-1; D ambiguous. Germline V gene data show CDR1 as SGHRS and CDR2 as YFSETQ. The CDR3 is 14 amino acids. V was cut by 0 bases and J by 5 bases, with 11 bases left in between. The CDR3, as DNA: TGCGCCAGCAGCTTGGCCTCCGCGGGGACTGAAGCTTTCTTT. Translation: CASSLASAGTEAFF.

The chain uses TRBV5-1 and TRBJ2-4; weak D call: TRBD2 (5 bases). Germline assignment: CDR1 SGHRS and CDR2 YFSETQ. The V and J ends lost 0 bases and 3 bases respectively, with 16 bases between them. This CDR3 contains 17 residues. The CDR3 DNA reads TGCGCCAGCAGCTTGGTTCAAGCCGGTGAGGGCAAAAACATTCAGTACTTC. Its translation: CASSLVQAGEGKNIQYF.

The chain combines TRBV20-1 with TRBJ1-4, with a possible D match to TRBD1 (5 bases). Germline assignment: CDR1 DFQATT and CDR2 SNEGSKA (reference sequence). V lost 3 bases and J lost 6, with 14 bases in between. The CDR3 is made up of 14 amino acids. The CDR3 here is CSASRGATYEKLFF. The CDR3 DNA reads as TGCAGTGCTAGTAGGGGCGCTACTTATGAAAAACTGTTTTTT.

The CDR3 DNA follows: TGTGCCAGCAGCCCGACATCAGGCTATGGCTACACCTTC. Its protein product is CASSPTSGYGYTF. The V call is TRBV28, the J call TRBJ1-2; D gene ambiguous. CDR1 and CDR2 from the germline V gene are MDHEN and SYDVKM. V was clipped by 6 bases and J by 4 bases, with 12 bases between them. The CDR3 extends over 13 amino acids.

The gene calls are TRBV4-1 and TRBJ2-7; 9 bases fit TRBD2. This CDR3 comprises 14 residues. With 5 bases clipped from V and 0 bases from J, the junction kept 2 bases outside the gene matches. Germline CDR1 MGHRA, CDR2 YSYEKL. This CDR3 is CASSASGASYEQYF. For the CDR3, the DNA is TGCGCCAGCAGCGCTAGCGGGGCCTCCTACGAGCAGTACTTC.